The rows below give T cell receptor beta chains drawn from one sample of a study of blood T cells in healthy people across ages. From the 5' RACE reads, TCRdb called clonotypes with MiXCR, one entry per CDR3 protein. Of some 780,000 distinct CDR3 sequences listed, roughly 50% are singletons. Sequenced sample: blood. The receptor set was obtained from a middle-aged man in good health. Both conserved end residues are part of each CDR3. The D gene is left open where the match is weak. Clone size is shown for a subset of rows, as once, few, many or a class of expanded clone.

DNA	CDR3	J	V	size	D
TGTGCCAGCAGTCCCGGTGGCGGGTTTGAAAAACTGTTTTTT	CASSPGGGFEKLFF	TRBJ1-4	TRBV12-3/TRBV12-4	NA	NA
TGTGCCAGCAGTCGCTCGGGTGCTAACTATGGCTACACCTTC	CASSRSGANYGYTF	TRBJ1-2	TRBV6-5	NA	NA
TGTGCCAGCAGCAATAGCGGGGACCTCTACAATGAGCAGTTCTTC	CASSNSGDLYNEQFF	TRBJ2-1	TRBV7-9	once	TRBD2
TGTGCCAGCAGTTTTTCCTCTGAAAAACTGTTTTTT	CASSFSSEKLFF	TRBJ1-4	TRBV12-3/TRBV12-4	NA	NA
TGTGCCAGCAGCCAAGGAGCGGTTGGGCCTAACACCGGGGAGCTGTTTTTT	CASSQGAVGPNTGELFF	TRBJ2-2	TRBV4-2	NA	NA
TGTGCCAGCAGCGTCCTATCGGGGATGAACCAAGAGACCCAGTACTTC	CASSVLSGMNQETQYF	TRBJ2-5	TRBV9	NA	NA
TGTGCCAGCAGCGACAAGGGGGGGGCTACAGATACGCAGTATTTT	CASSDKGGATDTQYF	TRBJ2-3	TRBV4-2	few	NA
TGCAGTGCTAGAGTCCCGGGGGGGCCGAAGACCCAGTACTTC	CSARVPGGPKTQYF	TRBJ2-5	TRBV20-1	NA	TRBD2
TGCACCAGCAGCTCGGACAACACTGAAGCTTTCTTT	CTSSSDNTEAFF	TRBJ1-1	TRBV4-1	NA	NA
TGTGCCAGCAGTGAAGCGCTTCAGTCGGATACGCAGTATTTT	CASSEALQSDTQYF	TRBJ2-3	TRBV2	NA	NA
TGTGCCAGCAGCTTAGCGGGGAGTGGCTCCACGACAGATACGCAGTATTTT	CASSLAGSGSTTDTQYF	TRBJ2-3	TRBV7-2	NA	NA
TGTGCCACCAGTGATGTTAGGAACACTGAAGCTTTCTTT	CATSDVRNTEAFF	TRBJ1-1	TRBV24-1	NA	NA
TGTGCCAGCAGATATGACAGAAACACTGAAGCTTTCTTT	CASRYDRNTEAFF	TRBJ1-1	TRBV27	NA	NA
TGCGCCAGCAGCTACCTCGAGCGGGAAGAGACCCAGTACTTC	CASSYLEREETQYF	TRBJ2-5	TRBV5-1	NA	NA
TGCGCCAGCAGCTTGGTGGTGGGAGGTTTGGATACGCAGTATTTT	CASSLVVGGLDTQYF	TRBJ2-3	TRBV5-1	NA	NA
TGTGCCAGCAGCCGTGCGGGAACGGAGCGGGACACTGAAGCTTTCTTT	CASSRAGTERDTEAFF	TRBJ1-1	TRBV7-2	NA	NA
TGTGCCAGCAGCTTTTCGGGGATCTCTTACAATGAGCAGTACTTC	CASSFSGISYNEQYF	TRBJ2-7	TRBV3-1	NA	NA
TGTGCCATCAGTGAGGCAACAGCTTACAATGAGCAGTACTTC	CAISEATAYNEQYF	TRBJ2-7	TRBV10-3	NA	NA
TGTGCCAGCAGCTCGACGGACAGAAGCTCCTACGAGCAGTACTTC	CASSSTDRSSYEQYF	TRBJ2-7	TRBV9	once	NA
TGTGCCACCGGGACAGTCCAAGAGACCCAGTACTTC	CATGTVQETQYF	TRBJ2-5	TRBV2	NA	TRBD1
TGTGCCAGCAGCGTAGCTACGTCGGGATTAGCAAGTGAGCAGTTCTTC	CASSVATSGLASEQFF	TRBJ2-1	TRBV9	NA	NA
TGTGCCAGCAGCCGAGAGCGGGAGGGGGGGGATGAGCAGTACTTC	CASSREREGGDEQYF	TRBJ2-7	TRBV6-4	few	TRBD2
TGTGCCAGCAGTTTTCAGCGGGGGGGCCCCAATGAGCAGTTCTTC	CASSFQRGGPNEQFF	TRBJ2-1	TRBV27	NA	TRBD2
TGTGCCAGCAGCTTAGCGAGGATCGGGGAGCTGTTTTTT	CASSLARIGELFF	TRBJ2-2	TRBV7-2	NA	NA
TGCAGCGTTGAAGAACAGGGGTCAGATACGCAGTATTTT	CSVEEQGSDTQYF	TRBJ2-3	TRBV29-1	NA	TRBD1
TGTGCCAGTAGTACCGGACTAGCGGCCTACAATGAGCAGTTCTTC	CASSTGLAAYNEQFF	TRBJ2-1	TRBV19	NA	TRBD2
TGTGCCAGCAGGCCGGGGTGGGGTACGCAGTATTTT	CASRPGWGTQYF	TRBJ2-3	TRBV28	once	NA
TGCAGTGCTAGAAAAACCAAACGGCAGGGACTCAATCAGCCCCAGCATTTT	CSARKTKRQGLNQPQHF	TRBJ1-5	TRBV20-1	NA	NA
TGTGCCAGCACCGAGGGGGGGGGAGTCCAAGAGACCCAGTACTTC	CASTEGGGVQETQYF	TRBJ2-5	TRBV6-5	NA	NA
TGTGCCAGCAGCTCAGGCGGTCCCCTCCACTTT	CASSSGGPLHF	TRBJ1-6	TRBV7-9	few	NA